These T cell receptor beta chains were read from a single sample in a study of CD8 T cells in ankylosing spondylitis. TCRdb re-derived calls from the 5' RACE reads in MiXCR, one entry per CDR3 protein. The table has hundreds of thousands of distinct CDR3 sequences, 20% seen once. Sequencing was performed on blood, either unsorted or a sorted T cell fraction (not recorded which). The receptors stem from a male donor with ankylosing spondylitis or in good health (not recorded which). CDR3s include the opening cysteine and the closing phenylalanine or tryptophan. D genes are given only for firm matches. Where a row states a size, it is once, few, many or the class of an expanded clone; other rows omit it.

>TRBD2|TRBV7-8|.|TRBJ2-7
CASSRGVGTSGGSGYEQYF
TGTGCCAGCAGCCGGGGGGTTGGGACTAGCGGGGGGTCCGGCTACGAGCAGTACTTC
>.|TRBV2|few|TRBJ2-2
CATGVGSTSTGELFF
TGTGCCACGGGGGTGGGTTCGACGAGCACCGGGGAGCTGTTTTTT
>.|TRBV21-1|.|TRBJ2-7
CASSIPGQMSYEQYF
TGTGCCAGCAGCATACCGGGACAGATGTCCTACGAGCAGTACTTC
>.|TRBV19|.|TRBJ2-6
CASSPSPGANVLTF
TGTGCCAGTAGCCCGAGTCCTGGGGCCAACGTCCTGACTTTC
>.|TRBV27|few|TRBJ2-2
CASSPLLSGELFF
TGTGCCAGCAGTCCCCTCCTGTCCGGGGAGCTGTTTTTT
>.|TRBV7-9|.|TRBJ2-7
CASSSPQSYEQYF
TGTGCCAGCAGCTCTCCCCAATCCTACGAGCAGTACTTC
>.|TRBV5-6|many|TRBJ1-5
CASSLRGRPQHF
TGTGCCAGCAGCTTACGAGGCCGGCCCCAGCATTTT
>TRBD2|TRBV29-1|few|TRBJ2-1
CSVSGGVNEQFF
TGCAGCGTTAGTGGGGGGGTCAATGAGCAGTTCTTC
>.|TRBV7-8|.|TRBJ2-5
CASSLDWETQYF
TGTGCCAGCAGCTTGGACTGGGAGACCCAGTACTTC
>.|TRBV20-1|.|TRBJ2-5
CSALRRAGRSWETQYF
TGCAGTGCTTTAAGGAGGGCGGGGCGGTCGTGGGAGACCCAGTACTTC
>.|TRBV28|few|TRBJ1-6
CASSGPGTILHF
TGTGCCAGCAGTGGTCCCGGGACAATCCTCCACTTT
>.|TRBV7-9|few|TRBJ2-3
CASSVSRDFNTDTQYF
TGTGCCAGCAGCGTCTCACGGGACTTCAACACAGATACGCAGTATTTT
>.|TRBV7-9|.|TRBJ2-5
CASSFLGAGQETQYF
TGTGCCAGCAGCTTTTTGGGGGCTGGACAAGAGACCCAGTACTTC
>.|TRBV6-5|few|TRBJ2-5
CASSYPGLGETQYF
TGTGCCAGCAGTTACCCGGGACTGGGAGAGACCCAGTACTTC